Listed below are T cell receptor beta chains from one sample, sequenced in a study of blood T cell repertoires in COVID-19. Measured with immunoSEQ multiplex PCR; TCRdb has only the in-frame clones, and not every one. This table holds roughly 28,000 clones, roughly nine tenths found once. Source material: peripheral blood. These receptors originate from a human donor with acute or convalescent COVID-19. The donor label of this sample is uncertain. Both conserved end residues are part of each CDR3.

V | CDR3
TRBV6-5 | CASSGRGTLNTEAFF
TRBV28 | CASIRARGFPGYTF
TRBV19 | CASSIRGIRGTDTQYF
TRBV18 | CASSLGQGNTGELFF
TRBV9 | CASSGTASSYEQYF
TRBV9 | CASSVGSSGGRQETQYF
TRBV29-1 | CSVDGGRGYTF
TRBV5-1 | CASSLGDRGYEQYF
TRBV19 | CASSMGAGGFEQYF
TRBV5-1 | CASRRGYTSSTGELFF
TRBV6-4 | CASSYDRAGNQPQHF
TRBV27 | CASRTTGFNGYTF
TRBV7-2 | CASSFGGQGANEQFF
TRBV2 | CASSTGTDKNIQYF
TRBV6-6 | CAAGRGTGTAEQYF
TRBV5-4 | CASSFRDRANYGYTF
TRBV6-5 | CASRPDRAKNTEAFF
TRBV19 | CASSISQTDTQYF
TRBV11-2 | CASRLSGNTIYF
TRBV2 | CASRDRLQGSEAFF
TRBV7-2 | CASSLAGGTTDTQYF
TRBV9 | CASSLQGARTDTQYF
TRBV7-9 | CASILGGLAGPNTGELFF
TRBV7-7 | CASSTGTQETQYF
TRBV7-2 | CASSLGSSHPDTQYF
TRBV2 | CASSATGSGYTF
TRBV15 | CATSASSTGGQETQYF
TRBV5-1 | CASSFTGGADEQYF
TRBV5-1 | CASSRGQYNEKLFF
TRBV19 | CASQTDMEQGLGQPQHF
TRBV3-1/TRBV3-2 | CASSPTNSGQPQHF
TRBV21-1 | CASSKRSPVSTEAFF
TRBV27 | CASSLSVTSKETQYF
TRBV5-4 | CASSLGIGGQGDGGYTF
TRBV5-1 | CASTLAGAILTDTQYF
TRBV24-1 | CATSARTSGRDEQFF
TRBV19 | CASLRQGNLKGANVLTF
TRBV19 | CARLPEYPTIRPTDTQYF
TRBV6-5 | CASSRERANTIYF
TRBV18 | CASSPLGLGLSYEQYF
TRBV11-3 | CASSLELAGVADTQYF
TRBV21-1 | CASSKVTRDRDNEQFF
TRBV15 | CATSQGYEQYF
TRBV7-2 | CASSLELAWEQYF